Listed below are T cell receptor beta chains from one sample, sequenced in a study of T cells after yellow fever vaccination. TCRdb redid the calling of the 5' RACE reads with MiXCR, one entry per CDR3 protein. The sample yields 300,000 to 400,000 distinct CDR3 sequences, roughly a tenth seen once. This specimen was CD4+ T cells sorted from PBMCs, taken 45 days after the yellow fever booster vaccination. The receptors stem from a man between 18 and 29 years old who received the YFV17D yellow fever vaccine. The CDR3 runs from the conserved cysteine through the conserved F or W. A D gene is named only where the DNA matches it firmly. For some rows the clone size is stated as once, few or many, or as a class when expanded; others skip it.

J	V	size	D	CDR3	DNA
TRBJ1-2	TRBV12-3/TRBV12-4	few	NA	CASSSSPYYGYTF	TGTGCCAGCAGTTCCAGTCCGTACTATGGCTACACCTTC
TRBJ2-3	TRBV5-1	few	NA	CASSLGGLLDTQYF	TGCGCCAGCAGCTTAGGGGGACTCCTAGATACGCAGTATTTT
TRBJ2-5	TRBV12-3/TRBV12-4	NA	NA	CASSFLGPAGETQYF	TGTGCCAGCAGTTTCCTTGGACCGGCTGGCGAGACCCAGTACTTC
TRBJ2-3	TRBV7-3	NA	NA	CASSLTHPSYTDTQYF	TGTGCCAGCAGCTTAACACACCCAAGTTACACAGATACGCAGTATTTT
TRBJ2-2	TRBV6-2/TRBV6-3	NA	TRBD2	CASSYSIAGGSEPGELFF	TGTGCCAGCAGTTACTCGATCGCGGGGGGGTCCGAGCCCGGGGAGCTGTTTTTT
TRBJ1-6	TRBV4-1	few	NA	CASSPKEDYNSPLHF	TGCGCCAGCAGTCCTAAGGAGGACTATAATTCACCCCTCCACTTT
TRBJ1-4	TRBV5-5	NA	TRBD1	CASIRGDSSQATNEKLFF	TGTGCCAGCATCCGCGGGGACAGCTCCCAGGCAACTAATGAAAAACTGTTTTTT
TRBJ2-1	TRBV5-1	many	NA	CASSPGLHSLYNEQFF	TGCGCCAGCAGCCCGGGACTCCACTCGTTGTACAATGAGCAGTTCTTC
TRBJ1-1	TRBV5-1	NA	NA	CASSPSSRDLNTEAFF	TGCGCCAGCAGCCCCTCCTCCCGGGACCTGAACACTGAAGCTTTCTTT
TRBJ2-2	TRBV6-5	few	TRBD1	CASSQRDRAAGELFF	TGTGCCAGCAGTCAACGGGACAGGGCGGCCGGGGAGCTGTTTTTT
TRBJ2-7	TRBV20-1	few	TRBD2	CSARVASGGYEQYF	TGCAGTGCTAGAGTGGCTAGCGGGGGGTACGAGCAGTACTTC
TRBJ2-3	TRBV20-1	NA	NA	CSASLGGLTDTQYF	TGCAGTGCTAGCCTAGGGGGACTGACAGATACGCAGTATTTT
TRBJ1-3	TRBV7-9	NA	NA	CASSSPRGGDTIYF	TGTGCCAGCAGCTCCCCCCGGGGCGGGGACACCATATATTTT
TRBJ2-7	TRBV20-1	NA	NA	CSARGRDTYEQYF	TGCAGTGCTAGAGGAAGAGATACCTACGAGCAGTACTTC
TRBJ2-5	TRBV3-1	few	NA	CASSQWDKGETQYF	TGTGCCAGCAGCCAATGGGACAAAGGAGAGACCCAGTACTTC
TRBJ1-4	TRBV20-1	few	NA	CSARDVGNEKLFF	TGCAGTGCTAGAGATGTGGGTAATGAAAAACTGTTTTTT
TRBJ1-6	TRBV6-2/TRBV6-3	NA	NA	CASSYGNFNSPLHF	TGTGCCAGCAGTTACGGGAATTTTAATTCACCCCTCCACTTT
TRBJ2-3	TRBV6-2/TRBV6-3	few	NA	CASSDLAPSTDTQYF	TGTGCCAGCTCTGACCTAGCGCCTTCCACAGATACGCAGTATTTT
TRBJ1-6	TRBV5-4	NA	NA	CASSLDSQPNNSPLHF	TGTGCCAGCAGCTTGGACAGTCAACCCAATAATTCACCCCTCCACTTT
TRBJ2-3	TRBV4-1	many	TRBD2	CASSQVGAGDTQYF	TGCGCCAGCAGCCAAGTCGGAGCGGGGGATACGCAGTATTTT
TRBJ2-1	TRBV7-3	few	TRBD2	CASSPTSGGADEQFF	TGTGCCAGCAGCCCCACTAGCGGGGGGGCCGATGAGCAGTTCTTC
TRBJ2-3	TRBV4-2	few	TRBD1	CASSKGGRTDTQYF	TGTGCCAGCAGTAAAGGGGGCCGTACAGATACGCAGTATTTT
TRBJ2-3	TRBV5-1	NA	NA	CASSWGSGSDTQYF	TGCGCCAGCAGCTGGGGGAGTGGTTCAGATACGCAGTATTTT
TRBJ1-6	TRBV20-1	NA	NA	CSARSQGSGSPLHF	TGCAGTGCAAGATCCCAGGGCTCGGGTTCACCCCTCCACTTT
TRBJ2-2	TRBV20-1	NA	TRBD2	CSAYGTSGGTNTGELFF	TGCAGTGCTTACGGGACTAGCGGGGGAACGAACACCGGGGAGCTGTTTTTT
TRBJ2-6	TRBV5-1	many	NA	CASSLAGSGANVLTF	TGCGCCAGCAGCTTGGCGGGCTCTGGGGCCAACGTCCTGACTTTC
TRBJ1-1	TRBV11-2	many	NA	CASSSNGGGTEAFF	TGTGCCAGCAGCTCAAACGGGGGGGGCACTGAAGCTTTCTTT
TRBJ2-6	TRBV4-3	NA	NA	CASSQVSPPGTGRSGANVLTF	TGCGCCAGCAGCCAAGTCTCTCCCCCCGGGACGGGACGCTCTGGGGCCAACGTCCTGACTTTC
TRBJ2-2	TRBV30	few	NA	CAWSTGGGTGELFF	TGTGCCTGGAGCACCGGAGGTGGCACCGGGGAGCTGTTTTTT
TRBJ1-3	TRBV5-1	few	NA	CASSLEIAAHAGNTIYF	TGCGCCAGCAGCTTGGAAATCGCGGCCCACGCTGGAAACACCATATATTTT
TRBJ2-3	TRBV29-1	few	NA	CSVRLPLTDTQYF	TGCAGCGTTAGACTTCCACTCACAGATACGCAGTATTTT
TRBJ1-2	TRBV12-3/TRBV12-4	few	NA	CASSFRPSGYTF	TGTGCCAGCAGTTTTAGACCATCTGGCTACACCTTC